A selection of T cell receptor beta chains follows, all from one sample in a study of T cells in Graves' hyperthyroidism and ophthalmopathy. TCRdb re-analysed the multiplex PCR reads in MiXCR, keeping a single row per CDR3 protein. The profile shows some 650,000 distinct CDR3 sequences, 15% to 20% of them singletons. The specimen was blood. Receptor source: a middle-aged woman with Graves' ophthalmopathy. Each CDR3 is given with its conserved first and last residue. Each record gives: clone size, J gene, V gene, D gene, CDR3 protein, CDR3 DNA. A D gene is named only where the DNA matches it firmly. For some rows the clone size is stated as once, few or many, or as a class when expanded; others skip it.

clone_size: many
j_call: TRBJ2-2
v_call: TRBV12-3/TRBV12-4
d_call: TRBD1
cdr3_aa: CASSSPLTGRTTGELFF
cdr3_nt: TGTGCCAGCAGTTCCCCGTTGACAGGGAGAACGACCGGGGAGCTGTTTTTT

clone_size: many
j_call: TRBJ1-2
v_call: TRBV30
d_call: TRBD1
cdr3_aa: CACPGTGHGYTF
cdr3_nt: TGTGCCTGCCCCGGGACAGGGCATGGCTACACCTTC

clone_size: few
j_call: TRBJ2-3
v_call: TRBV30
d_call: NA
cdr3_aa: CAWSRGDSTDTQYF
cdr3_nt: TGTGCCTGGAGTAGGGGGGACTCGACAGATACGCAGTATTTT

clone_size: few
j_call: TRBJ1-2
v_call: TRBV3-1
d_call: TRBD1
cdr3_aa: CASSQFFLGQGSHGYTF
cdr3_nt: TGTGCCAGCAGCCAATTCTTCTTGGGACAGGGGTCCCATGGCTACACCTTC

clone_size: many
j_call: TRBJ1-2
v_call: TRBV18
d_call: NA
cdr3_aa: CASSPDRNNYGYTF
cdr3_nt: TGTGCCAGCTCACCCGACAGAAATAACTATGGCTACACCTTC

clone_size: many
j_call: TRBJ2-3
v_call: TRBV3-1
d_call: NA
cdr3_aa: CASSQERADTQYF
cdr3_nt: TGTGCCAGCAGCCAAGAGAGGGCAGATACGCAGTATTTT

clone_size: NA
j_call: TRBJ2-5
v_call: TRBV19
d_call: NA
cdr3_aa: CASSIDRGRRETQYF
cdr3_nt: TGTGCCAGTAGTATAGATAGAGGACGGCGGGAGACCCAGTACTTC

clone_size: many
j_call: TRBJ2-5
v_call: TRBV4-2
d_call: NA
cdr3_aa: CASSQGGRGGETQYF
cdr3_nt: TGTGCCAGCAGCCAGGGGGGCAGGGGGGGAGAGACCCAGTACTTC

clone_size: many
j_call: TRBJ1-5
v_call: TRBV20-1
d_call: NA
cdr3_aa: CSAREQGANQPQHF
cdr3_nt: TGCAGTGCTAGAGAACAGGGAGCAAATCAGCCCCAGCATTTT

clone_size: once
j_call: TRBJ1-6
v_call: TRBV7-6
d_call: NA
cdr3_aa: CASSLKFTQGTGSPLHF
cdr3_nt: TGTGCCAGCAGCTTAAAGTTTACACAAGGGACGGGTTCACCCCTCCACTTT

clone_size: NA
j_call: TRBJ1-5
v_call: TRBV7-3
d_call: NA
cdr3_aa: CASSLTTAGSRSNQPQHF
cdr3_nt: TGTGCCAGCAGCTTAACGACGGCAGGGAGTCGGAGCAATCAGCCCCAGCATTTT

clone_size: many
j_call: TRBJ2-7
v_call: TRBV2
d_call: NA
cdr3_aa: CASSERYMSSYEQYF
cdr3_nt: TGTGCCAGCAGTGAAAGGTACATGAGCTCCTACGAGCAGTACTTC

clone_size: few
j_call: TRBJ1-4
v_call: TRBV5-6
d_call: NA
cdr3_aa: CASSLARDGEKLFF
cdr3_nt: TGTGCCAGCAGCTTGGCGAGAGATGGAGAAAAACTGTTTTTT

clone_size: many
j_call: TRBJ1-2
v_call: TRBV3-1
d_call: NA
cdr3_aa: CASSPQQGVAGGYTF
cdr3_nt: TGTGCCAGCAGCCCACAACAGGGAGTCGCTGGTGGCTACACCTTC

clone_size: many
j_call: TRBJ2-7
v_call: TRBV6-5
d_call: TRBD2
cdr3_aa: CASSYKTSGRGEQYF
cdr3_nt: TGTGCCAGCAGTTACAAGACTAGCGGGAGGGGGGAGCAGTACTTC

clone_size: many
j_call: TRBJ2-1
v_call: TRBV27
d_call: TRBD2
cdr3_aa: CASRRAGGAYNEQFF
cdr3_nt: TGTGCCAGCAGGCGGGCGGGGGGGGCCTACAATGAGCAGTTCTTC

clone_size: many
j_call: TRBJ2-4
v_call: TRBV5-1
d_call: NA
cdr3_aa: CASSLAGQASRQNIQYF
cdr3_nt: TGCGCCAGCAGCTTGGCCGGTCAGGCCTCACGTCAAAACATTCAGTACTTC

clone_size: many
j_call: TRBJ2-7
v_call: TRBV18
d_call: NA
cdr3_aa: CASSSGQDSYEQYF
cdr3_nt: TGTGCCAGCTCATCCGGACAAGACTCCTACGAGCAGTACTTC

clone_size: few
j_call: TRBJ1-2
v_call: TRBV6-5
d_call: NA
cdr3_aa: CASSYSRTLGEDYGYTF
cdr3_nt: TGTGCCAGCAGTTACTCGAGGACGTTGGGGGAGGACTATGGCTACACCTTC

clone_size: many
j_call: TRBJ1-2
v_call: TRBV3-1
d_call: NA
cdr3_aa: CASSRDSKNYGYTF
cdr3_nt: TGTGCCAGCTCGCGAGACAGTAAAAACTATGGCTACACCTTC

clone_size: many
j_call: TRBJ2-3
v_call: TRBV5-1
d_call: NA
cdr3_aa: CASSSENTDTQYF
cdr3_nt: TGCGCCAGCAGCTCAGAAAATACAGATACGCAGTATTTT

clone_size: few
j_call: TRBJ2-4
v_call: TRBV27
d_call: NA
cdr3_aa: CASSPNRNIAKNIQYF
cdr3_nt: TGTGCCAGCAGTCCTAACCGGAATATAGCCAAAAACATTCAGTACTTC

clone_size: NA
j_call: TRBJ1-3
v_call: TRBV20-1
d_call: NA
cdr3_aa: CSANDPKNSGNTIYF
cdr3_nt: TGCAGTGCTAATGACCCGAAAAACTCTGGAAACACCATATATTTT

clone_size: many
j_call: TRBJ1-1
v_call: TRBV27
d_call: NA
cdr3_aa: CASSLTGYMNTEAFF
cdr3_nt: TGTGCCAGCAGTTTAACAGGATATATGAACACTGAAGCTTTCTTT

clone_size: NA
j_call: TRBJ1-4
v_call: TRBV27
d_call: TRBD1
cdr3_aa: CASSLQGAATNEKLFF
cdr3_nt: TGTGCCAGCAGTTTACAGGGGGCTGCTACTAATGAAAAACTGTTTTTT

clone_size: many
j_call: TRBJ1-2
v_call: TRBV12-3/TRBV12-4
d_call: NA
cdr3_aa: CASSLAGVNYGYTF
cdr3_nt: TGTGCCAGCAGTTTGGCAGGGGTAAACTATGGCTACACCTTC

clone_size: NA
j_call: TRBJ1-1
v_call: TRBV12-3/TRBV12-4
d_call: NA
cdr3_aa: CATYQVDTEAFF
cdr3_nt: TGTGCCACCTATCAGGTTGACACTGAAGCTTTCTTT

clone_size: few
j_call: TRBJ1-5
v_call: TRBV19
d_call: NA
cdr3_aa: CASSKTAVVTQPQHF
cdr3_nt: TGTGCCAGTAGTAAAACGGCCGTCGTGACTCAGCCCCAGCATTTT

clone_size: few
j_call: TRBJ1-4
v_call: TRBV4-1
d_call: TRBD1
cdr3_aa: CASSQVGTGGAREKLFF
cdr3_nt: TGCGCCAGCAGCCAAGTAGGGACAGGGGGCGCTCGGGAAAAACTGTTTTTT

clone_size: many
j_call: TRBJ2-1
v_call: TRBV28
d_call: TRBD2
cdr3_aa: CASSSPTSGNYNEQFF
cdr3_nt: TGTGCCAGCAGTTCCCCCACTAGCGGTAATTACAATGAGCAGTTCTTC

clone_size: few
j_call: TRBJ2-7
v_call: TRBV7-9
d_call: TRBD1
cdr3_aa: CASSGDSAYEQYF
cdr3_nt: TGTGCCAGCAGCGGGGACAGCGCCTACGAGCAGTACTTC

clone_size: many
j_call: TRBJ1-4
v_call: TRBV6-2/TRBV6-3
d_call: NA
cdr3_aa: CASSFGHAEKLFF
cdr3_nt: TGTGCCAGCAGTTTCGGACACGCGGAAAAACTGTTTTTT

clone_size: few
j_call: TRBJ1-1
v_call: TRBV18
d_call: NA
cdr3_aa: CASSPGERKNTEAFF
cdr3_nt: TGTGCCAGCTCACCAGGGGAGAGGAAGAACACTGAAGCTTTCTTT

clone_size: few
j_call: TRBJ2-1
v_call: TRBV6-1
d_call: TRBD1
cdr3_aa: CASRIGGTGGNEQFF
cdr3_nt: TGTGCCAGCAGGATCGGCGGGACAGGGGGCAATGAGCAGTTCTTC

clone_size: few
j_call: TRBJ2-7
v_call: TRBV27
d_call: NA
cdr3_aa: CASSSAGADSYEQYF
cdr3_nt: TGTGCCAGCAGTTCGGCAGGGGCAGACTCCTACGAGCAGTACTTC

clone_size: many
j_call: TRBJ2-5
v_call: TRBV29-1
d_call: NA
cdr3_aa: CSVGKQGSPSETQYF
cdr3_nt: TGCAGCGTCGGTAAACAGGGATCGCCTTCTGAGACCCAGTACTTC

clone_size: few
j_call: TRBJ1-2
v_call: TRBV6-1
d_call: TRBD1
cdr3_aa: CASTSGQLYGYTF
cdr3_nt: TGTGCCAGCACCTCGGGACAGCTCTATGGCTACACCTTC

clone_size: NA
j_call: TRBJ2-6
v_call: TRBV7-7
d_call: TRBD2
cdr3_aa: CASSPWTSGEGVLTF
cdr3_nt: TGTGCTAGCAGCCCTTGGACTAGCGGGGAAGGCGTCCTGACTTTC

clone_size: many
j_call: TRBJ1-4
v_call: TRBV2
d_call: NA
cdr3_aa: CASSEGSGEKLFF
cdr3_nt: TGTGCCAGCAGTGAGGGTAGCGGCGAAAAACTGTTTTTT

clone_size: few
j_call: TRBJ2-3
v_call: TRBV28
d_call: NA
cdr3_aa: CASSLTPGTTQYF
cdr3_nt: TGTGCCAGCAGTTTGACCCCAGGGACGACGCAGTATTTT

clone_size: many
j_call: TRBJ2-3
v_call: TRBV11-2
d_call: NA
cdr3_aa: CASNGVVWDTQYF
cdr3_nt: TGTGCCAGCAACGGAGTAGTCTGGGATACGCAGTATTTT